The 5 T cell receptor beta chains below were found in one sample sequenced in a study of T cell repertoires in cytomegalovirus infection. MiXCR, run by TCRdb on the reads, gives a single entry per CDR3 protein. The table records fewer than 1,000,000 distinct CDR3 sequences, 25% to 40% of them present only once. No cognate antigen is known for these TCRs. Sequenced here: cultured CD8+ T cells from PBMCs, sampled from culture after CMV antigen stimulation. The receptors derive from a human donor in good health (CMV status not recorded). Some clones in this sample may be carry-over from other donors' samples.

As DNA, the CDR3 is TGCAGCGTTGTTGGAGAGTCTCCCCCGGGGGCCTATGGCTACACCTTC. This translates into CSVVGESPPGAYGYTF. The chain recombines TRBV29-1 with TRBJ1-2; D perhaps matches TRBD1 (6 bases). Trimming removed 4 bases from V and 4 bases from J, with 22 bases in between. Germline assignment: CDR1 SQVTM and CDR2 ANQGSEA. The CDR3 runs to 16 residues.

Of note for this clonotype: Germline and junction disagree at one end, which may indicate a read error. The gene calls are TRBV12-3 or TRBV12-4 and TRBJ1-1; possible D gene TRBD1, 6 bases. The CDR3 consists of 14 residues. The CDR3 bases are TGTGCCAGCAGTTTGGGACAAAGTAACACTGAAGTTTTCTTT. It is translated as CASSLGQSNTEVFF.

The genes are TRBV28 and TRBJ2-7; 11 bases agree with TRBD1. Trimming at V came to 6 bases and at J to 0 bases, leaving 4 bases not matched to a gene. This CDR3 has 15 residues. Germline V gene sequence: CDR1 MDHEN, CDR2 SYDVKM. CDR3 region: CASSLGTGGSYEQYV. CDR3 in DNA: TGTGCCAGCAGCCTCGGGACAGGGGGCTCCTACGAGCAGTACGTC.

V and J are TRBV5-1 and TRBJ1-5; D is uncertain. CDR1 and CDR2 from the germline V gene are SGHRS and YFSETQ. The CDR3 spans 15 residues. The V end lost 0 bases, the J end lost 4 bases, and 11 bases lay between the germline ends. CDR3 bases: TGCGCCAGCAGCTTGGGAGGAAAATTAAATCAGCCCCAGCATTTT. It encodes CASSLGGKLNQPQHF.

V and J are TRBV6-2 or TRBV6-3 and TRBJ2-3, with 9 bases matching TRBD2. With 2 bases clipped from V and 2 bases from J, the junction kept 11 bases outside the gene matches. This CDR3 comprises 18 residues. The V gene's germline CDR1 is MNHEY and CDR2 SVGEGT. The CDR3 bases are TGTGCCAGCAGTTACCGACCATGGACTAGCGCCATCACAGATACGCAGTATTTT. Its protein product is CASSYRPWTSAITDTQYF.